The T cell receptor (beta chain) under discussion was sequenced for a study of CD8 T cells in Susac syndrome. The authors reverse transcribed about 0.5 to 1 ug RNA with random hexamers. TCRdb recomputed calls from the immunoSEQ multiplex PCR reads with MiXCR, one row per CDR3 protein. The table records some 130,000 distinct CDR3 sequences, roughly 94% of them present only once. The V gene's germline CDR1 is MGHRA and CDR2 YSYEKL. The CDR3 consists of 12 residues. The V end lost 1 base, the J end lost 11 bases, and 11 bases lay between the germline ends. Sequencing of TCR beta, carried out with a high-throughput approach, was applied to CD8+ and CD4+ T cells from the blood. Negative isolation yielded CD4+ and CD8+ T cells, and FACS enriched TEMRA cells.

The sequencing input was CD8+ T cells from PBMCs. This chain uses TRBV4-1 with TRBJ1-2; D is perhaps TRBD1 (5 bases). The sequence was obtained from a human donor with Susac syndrome. Here the CDR3 reads CASSQGDPPYTF. CDR3 nucleotide sequence: TGCGCCAGCAGCCAAGGGGACCCGCCTTACACCTTC.